Listed below are T cell receptor beta chains from one sample, sequenced in a study of blood T cell repertoires in COVID-19. Libraries were prepared by immunoSEQ multiplex PCR; TCRdb keeps only in-frame clonotypes and omits some of them. The repertoire holds some 220,000 clones, approximately 84% seen once, with 3% to 3.5% in the top ten. The material sequenced was peripheral blood. The receptors here all came from a woman aged 30 to 39 who had recovered from COVID-19. CDR3s include the opening cysteine and the closing phenylalanine or tryptophan. D genes are given only for firm matches. Only some rows state a clone size, as once, few, many or a class for expanded clones.

v_call	j_call	d_call	clone_size	cdr3_nt	cdr3_aa
TRBV6-5	TRBJ2-1	TRBD1	once	TGTGCCAGCAGTCCCGGGACAGGGTACAATGAGCAGTTCTTC	CASSPGTGYNEQFF
TRBV5-1	TRBJ1-1	-	-	TGCGCCAGCAGCTTGGACAGAAGGAACACTGAAGCTTTCTTT	CASSLDRRNTEAFF
TRBV27	TRBJ1-1	TRBD1	-	TGTGTCAGCAGTCCATTCGGACAGGGCGAAGCTTTCTTT	CVSSPFGQGEAFF
TRBV2	TRBJ2-5	-	-	TGTGCCAGCAGTGAGCGGGAAGAGACCCAGTACTTC	CASSEREETQYF
TRBV14	TRBJ1-2	-	once	TGTGCCAGCAGCCAGGGAGCTAACTATGGCTACACCTTC	CASSQGANYGYTF
TRBV14	TRBJ2-7	-	once	TGTGCCAGCAGCCAAGATCGGGTCCAGTCCTACGAGCAGTACTTC	CASSQDRVQSYEQYF
TRBV19	TRBJ2-7	-	-	TGTGCCAGTAGTACCTGGCAGGGCTCCTACGAGCAGTACTTC	CASSTWQGSYEQYF
TRBV10-3	TRBJ1-1	-	-	TGTGCCATCAGGGCGGGGGGAAAGGCCACTGAAGCTTTCTTT	CAIRAGGKATEAFF
TRBV7-3	TRBJ2-3	TRBD2	-	TGTGCCAGCAGCTTAAATAGCGGGACCGCAGATACGCAGTATTTT	CASSLNSGTADTQYF
TRBV4-1	TRBJ2-7	-	-	TGCGCCAGCAGCCAAGGGCCAGGGTGGTACGAGCAGTACTTC	CASSQGPGWYEQYF
TRBV19	TRBJ2-1	TRBD2	-	TGTGCCAGTAGCTCAACTAGCGGGGGGGTAGTCTCCTACAATGAGCAGTTCTTC	CASSSTSGGVVSYNEQFF
TRBV16	TRBJ2-6	-	-	TGTGCCAGCAGCCAATCGTTCGGTGGGGCCAACGTCCTGACTTTC	CASSQSFGGANVLTF
TRBV12-3/TRBV12-4	TRBJ1-2	TRBD1	-	TGTGCCAGCAGTTGGACAGGGGGAAATGGCTACACCTTC	CASSWTGGNGYTF
TRBV28	TRBJ1-4	-	-	TGTGCCAGCAGTTGGCGGGGAACTAATGAAAAACTGTTTTTT	CASSWRGTNEKLFF
TRBV2	TRBJ2-7	-	few	TGTGCCAGCAGTTGGAGCGAGCAGTACTTC	CASSWSEQYF
TRBV11-2	TRBJ2-3	-	-	TGTGCCAGCAGCTTAGACCGGATCGGGGACACAGATACGCAGTATTTT	CASSLDRIGDTDTQYF
TRBV12-5	TRBJ2-2	TRBD2	-	TGTGCTAGTGGTGATATTTTAGCGGGAGGGCCCACCGGGGAGCTGTTTTTT	CASGDILAGGPTGELFF
TRBV9	TRBJ2-3	-	-	TGTGCCAGCAGCGTAGACGGAGGGTTGGTAGATACGCAGTATTTT	CASSVDGGLVDTQYF
TRBV5-1	TRBJ2-2	TRBD1	-	TGCGCCAGCGGAAGACCGGGGACAGGGATTGGCACCGGGGAGCTGTTTTTT	CASGRPGTGIGTGELFF
TRBV6-5	TRBJ2-3	TRBD1	-	TGTGCCAGCAGATTCCTCACAGGGGAAGATACGCAGTATTTT	CASRFLTGEDTQYF
TRBV5-5	TRBJ2-5	-	-	TGTGCCAGCAGCTTGGGATTGCACGGAGCGGAGACCCAGTACTTC	CASSLGLHGAETQYF
TRBV7-9	TRBJ2-7	TRBD2	-	TGTGCCAGCAGCTTAGGCGGGAGTGGTTCCTACGAGCAGTACTTC	CASSLGGSGSYEQYF
TRBV6-2/TRBV6-3	TRBJ1-1	TRBD1	many	TGTGCCAGCAGTTCCCGACAGGGAAGGGGCGTGAACACTGAAGCTTTCTTT	CASSSRQGRGVNTEAFF
TRBV7-3	TRBJ1-5	-	few	TGTGCCAGCACCCTAGGTCCGGGGCAGCCCCAGCATTTT	CASTLGPGQPQHF
TRBV24-1	TRBJ2-1	TRBD1	-	TGTGCCACCAGTGATTCGGGGACAGGGGGATCGTTGAGGAATGAGCAGTTCTTC	CATSDSGTGGSLRNEQFF
TRBV6-5	TRBJ1-4	-	-	TGTGCCGGGGGGTTGACTAATGAAAAACTGTTTTTT	CAGGLTNEKLFF
TRBV28	TRBJ2-7	TRBD1	-	TGTGCCAGCACCACCGACAGGGGTATCTACGAGCAGTACTTC	CASTTDRGIYEQYF